The rows below give T cell receptor beta chains drawn from one sample of a study of blood T cell repertoires in COVID-19. The protocol was immunoSEQ multiplex PCR, while the TCRdb copy is restricted to in-frame clones and leaves out a portion. Here the sample spans tens of thousands of clones, roughly 89% being singletons. Sequences were obtained from peripheral blood. These receptors were collected from a human donor in a cohort sampled during active COVID-19. Both conserved end residues are part of each CDR3. The D gene is left open where the match is weak. Expanded clones are given a class, and other clones once, few, many or no size at all.

abundance: -; d_gene: -; j_gene: TRBJ2-7; v_gene: TRBV28; CDR3aa: CASSLAGSISYEQYF; CDR3nt: TGTGCCAGCAGTTTAGCGGGATCAATTTCCTACGAGCAGTACTTC
abundance: -; d_gene: -; j_gene: TRBJ2-7; v_gene: TRBV20-1; CDR3aa: CSARTRGEQYF; CDR3nt: TGCAGTGCTAGAACCCGCGGCGAGCAGTACTTC
abundance: -; d_gene: -; j_gene: TRBJ2-7; v_gene: TRBV6-5; CDR3aa: CASSIGGNRDEQYF; CDR3nt: TGTGCCAGCAGCATAGGGGGAAACAGGGACGAGCAGTACTTC
abundance: -; d_gene: TRBD2; j_gene: TRBJ2-5; v_gene: TRBV6-2/TRBV6-3; CDR3aa: CASSWTLAGGQRKETQYF; CDR3nt: TGTGCCAGCAGTTGGACACTAGCGGGGGGTCAAAGGAAAGAGACCCAGTACTTC
abundance: -; d_gene: TRBD2; j_gene: TRBJ2-2; v_gene: TRBV30; CDR3aa: CAWSYAGGPMNTGELFF; CDR3nt: TGTGCCTGGAGTTACGCGGGGGGGCCAATGAACACCGGGGAGCTGTTTTTT
abundance: -; d_gene: -; j_gene: TRBJ2-1; v_gene: TRBV7-2; CDR3aa: CASSLVTGLNEQFF; CDR3nt: TGTGCCAGCAGCTTAGTTACAGGGCTCAATGAGCAGTTCTTC
abundance: -; d_gene: TRBD2; j_gene: TRBJ2-5; v_gene: TRBV5-8; CDR3aa: CASSHTRGTSVMETQYF; CDR3nt: TGTGCCAGCAGCCACACTCGGGGGACTAGCGTAATGGAGACCCAGTACTTC
abundance: -; d_gene: -; j_gene: TRBJ1-2; v_gene: TRBV11-2; CDR3aa: CASSLYTGTGGYTF; CDR3nt: TGTGCCAGCAGCTTGTACACGGGAACGGGTGGCTACACCTTC
abundance: -; d_gene: -; j_gene: TRBJ2-7; v_gene: TRBV7-2; CDR3aa: CASSLGRDTSSYEQYF; CDR3nt: TGTGCCAGCAGCCTTGGCCGGGACACAAGCTCCTACGAGCAGTACTTC
abundance: -; d_gene: -; j_gene: TRBJ2-5; v_gene: TRBV5-4; CDR3aa: CASSLAAQVQETQYF; CDR3nt: TGTGCCAGCAGCTTGGCGGCCCAGGTCCAAGAGACCCAGTACTTC
abundance: -; d_gene: TRBD2; j_gene: TRBJ2-1; v_gene: TRBV7-6; CDR3aa: CASSLAPVGGARNEQFF; CDR3nt: TGTGCCAGCAGCTTAGCGCCCGTCGGGGGGGCCAGGAATGAGCAGTTCTTC
abundance: -; d_gene: -; j_gene: TRBJ2-1; v_gene: TRBV7-9; CDR3aa: CASSFVAEQFF; CDR3nt: TGTGCCAGCAGCTTCGTAGCAGAGCAGTTCTTC
abundance: -; d_gene: -; j_gene: TRBJ2-5; v_gene: TRBV20-1; CDR3aa: CSASRGRETQYF; CDR3nt: TGCAGTGCTAGTCGGGGGAGAGAGACCCAGTACTTC
abundance: -; d_gene: -; j_gene: TRBJ2-2; v_gene: TRBV5-1; CDR3aa: CASSRSDSALNTGELFF; CDR3nt: TGCGCCAGCAGCCGTTCGGACAGCGCCTTGAACACCGGGGAGCTGTTTTTT
abundance: few; d_gene: -; j_gene: TRBJ2-1; v_gene: TRBV5-4; CDR3aa: CASSLVLARNEQFF; CDR3nt: TGTGCCAGCAGCTTGGTACTGGCGAGGAATGAGCAGTTCTTC
abundance: -; d_gene: TRBD1; j_gene: TRBJ2-5; v_gene: TRBV5-1; CDR3aa: CASSSLLTGGETQYF; CDR3nt: TGCGCCAGCAGCTCATTATTAACAGGGGGAGAGACCCAGTACTTC
abundance: -; d_gene: -; j_gene: TRBJ2-3; v_gene: TRBV6-1; CDR3aa: CASSEPAGAGPDTQYF; CDR3nt: TGTGCCAGCAGTGAACCTGCGGGGGCAGGGCCAGATACGCAGTATTTT
abundance: -; d_gene: TRBD1; j_gene: TRBJ1-5; v_gene: TRBV2; CDR3aa: CASERYRGTEPQHF; CDR3nt: TGTGCCAGCGAAAGGTACAGGGGGACTGAGCCCCAGCATTTT
abundance: -; d_gene: -; j_gene: TRBJ2-7; v_gene: TRBV2; CDR3aa: CASKDPGVRYEQYF; CDR3nt: TGTGCCAGCAAGGACCCGGGGGTCAGATACGAGCAGTACTTC
abundance: once; d_gene: TRBD1; j_gene: TRBJ1-6; v_gene: TRBV27; CDR3aa: CASTRTGVDSPLHF; CDR3nt: TGTGCCAGCACCCGGACAGGGGTGGATTCACCCCTCCACTTT
abundance: -; d_gene: -; j_gene: TRBJ2-7; v_gene: TRBV19; CDR3aa: CASSIDRTGVYEQYF; CDR3nt: TGTGCCAGTAGTATAGATCGTACAGGCGTTTACGAGCAGTACTTC
abundance: -; d_gene: -; j_gene: TRBJ2-2; v_gene: TRBV10-1; CDR3aa: CASSEGQSDTGELFF; CDR3nt: TGCGCCAGCAGTGAGGGACAGTCCGACACCGGGGAGCTGTTTTTT
abundance: once; d_gene: TRBD1; j_gene: TRBJ2-1; v_gene: TRBV28; CDR3aa: CASSSSGTGYNEQFF; CDR3nt: TGTGCCAGCAGTTCCTCTGGGACAGGTTACAATGAGCAGTTCTTC
abundance: -; d_gene: -; j_gene: TRBJ2-5; v_gene: TRBV5-5; CDR3aa: CASSASDSQETQYF; CDR3nt: TGTGCCAGCAGCGCTTCAGACAGCCAAGAGACCCAGTACTTC
abundance: once; d_gene: TRBD2; j_gene: TRBJ2-7; v_gene: TRBV6-5; CDR3aa: CASSYVAGRYEQYF; CDR3nt: TGTGCCAGCAGTTACGTAGCGGGGAGATACGAGCAGTACTTC
abundance: -; d_gene: -; j_gene: TRBJ2-3; v_gene: TRBV28; CDR3aa: CASSSTTDTQYF; CDR3nt: TGTGCCAGCAGTTCTACCACAGATACGCAGTATTTT
abundance: -; d_gene: TRBD1; j_gene: TRBJ1-3; v_gene: TRBV7-8; CDR3aa: CASSPGGGSGNTIYF; CDR3nt: TGTGCCAGCAGCCCAGGGGGCGGCTCTGGAAACACCATATATTTT
abundance: -; d_gene: -; j_gene: TRBJ2-3; v_gene: TRBV7-2; CDR3aa: CASSSGSLRGDTQYF; CDR3nt: TGTGCCAGCAGCAGCGGGTCATTAAGGGGCGATACGCAGTATTTT
abundance: -; d_gene: TRBD1; j_gene: TRBJ2-5; v_gene: TRBV19; CDR3aa: CASSAGQGTETQYF; CDR3nt: TGTGCCAGTAGTGCGGGACAGGGTACGGAGACCCAGTACTTC
abundance: few; d_gene: TRBD1; j_gene: TRBJ2-7; v_gene: TRBV7-9; CDR3aa: CASSLTGGDQYF; CDR3nt: TGTGCCAGCAGCCTCACAGGGGGAGATCAGTACTTC
abundance: once; d_gene: -; j_gene: TRBJ1-2; v_gene: TRBV5-1; CDR3aa: CASSLGGTAGVNYGYTF; CDR3nt: TGCGCCAGCAGCCTAGGGGGAACGGCAGGGGTTAACTATGGCTACACCTTC
abundance: -; d_gene: -; j_gene: TRBJ1-3; v_gene: TRBV5-1; CDR3aa: CASSGDPQGSGNTIYF; CDR3nt: TGCGCCAGCAGCGGAGACCCACAGGGCTCGGGAAACACCATATATTTT
abundance: -; d_gene: TRBD1; j_gene: TRBJ1-4; v_gene: TRBV9; CDR3aa: CASSVSSTGPEKLFF; CDR3nt: TGTGCCAGCAGCGTATCTTCGACAGGGCCTGAAAAACTGTTTTTT
abundance: once; d_gene: -; j_gene: TRBJ2-3; v_gene: TRBV5-1; CDR3aa: CASSPGTPTDTQYF; CDR3nt: TGCGCCAGCAGCCCCGGGACTCCTACGGATACGCAGTATTTT
abundance: -; d_gene: TRBD2; j_gene: TRBJ2-3; v_gene: TRBV7-3; CDR3aa: CASSFQAGALSTQYF; CDR3nt: TGTGCCAGCAGCTTTCAAGCGGGGGCCCTGTCTACGCAGTATTTT